The clone carrying this T cell receptor (beta chain) was seen ten or more times. Its antigen is undetermined. No cell fractionation was done, so the repertoire covers all unsorted peripheral blood T cells. Control samples came from approximately 9 uninfected healthy donors, several of them resampled after two to three months. These data originate in a study of HIV-infected patients and healthy controls. The CDR3 runs 13 residues. Trimming stripped 3 bases from V and 1 base from J, with 9 bases between. Per the germline V gene, CDR1 is SQVTM and CDR2 is ANQGSEA. About 500 ng RNA was reverse transcribed with alpha and beta constant-region primers. Each of the alpha and beta chains got its own library through chain-specific third strand synthesis with indices. TCRdb re-analysed the 5' RACE reads in MiXCR, keeping a single row per CDR3 protein. The sample records some 13,000 distinct CDR3 sequences, around 10% being singletons.

Study-wide points: Eight alpha and eight beta V genes differed significantly in mean usage between HIV-infected patients and controls. During therapy, HIV-associated CDR3s fell significantly in frequency, while CMV-associated CDR3s did not change significantly. HLA types of the donors remained undetermined.

The TCR was taken from an adult in good health. The chain combines TRBV29-1 with TRBJ1-1, with a possible D match to TRBD1 (6 bases). Material for sequencing was blood. CDR3 protein: CSVDRGRNTEAFF. DNA of the CDR3: TGCAGCGTTGACAGGGGAAGGAACACTGAAGCTTTCTTT.